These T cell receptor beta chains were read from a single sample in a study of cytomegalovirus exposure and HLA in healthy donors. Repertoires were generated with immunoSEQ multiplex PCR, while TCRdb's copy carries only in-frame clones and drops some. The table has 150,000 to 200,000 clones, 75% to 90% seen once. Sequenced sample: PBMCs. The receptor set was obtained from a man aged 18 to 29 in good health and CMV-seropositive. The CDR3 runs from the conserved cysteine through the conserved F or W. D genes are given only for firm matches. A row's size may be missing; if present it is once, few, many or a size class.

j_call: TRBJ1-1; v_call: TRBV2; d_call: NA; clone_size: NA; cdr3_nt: TGTGCCAGCGGGGGGGATCCGAACACTGAAGCTTTCTTT; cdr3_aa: CASGGDPNTEAFF
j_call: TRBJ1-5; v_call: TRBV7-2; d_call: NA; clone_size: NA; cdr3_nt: TGTGCCAGCAGCTTAGGCACAAGCAATCAGCCCCAGCATTTT; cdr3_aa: CASSLGTSNQPQHF
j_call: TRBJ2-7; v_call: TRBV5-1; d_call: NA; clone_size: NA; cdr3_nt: TGCGCCAGCAGCTTGGTCGAGGGCCGGGAGCAGTACTTC; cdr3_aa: CASSLVEGREQYF
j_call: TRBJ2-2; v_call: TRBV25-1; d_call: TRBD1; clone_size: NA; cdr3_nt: TGTGCCAGCAGCAAACAGGGGTCCACCGGGGAGCTGTTTTTT; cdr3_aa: CASSKQGSTGELFF
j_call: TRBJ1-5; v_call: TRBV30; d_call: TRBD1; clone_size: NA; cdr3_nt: TGTGCCTGGAGTGTCGGCAGGGGGGTTTCCCTTAATCAGCCCCAGCATTTT; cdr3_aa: CAWSVGRGVSLNQPQHF
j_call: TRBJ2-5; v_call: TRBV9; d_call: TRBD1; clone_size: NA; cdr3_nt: TGTGCCAGCAGCACCCGACAGGGCTACCAAGAGACCCAGTACTTC; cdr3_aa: CASSTRQGYQETQYF
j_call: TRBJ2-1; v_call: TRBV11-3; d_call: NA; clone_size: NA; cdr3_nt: TGTGCCAGCAGCTTAGTGGGGGCCCATGAGCAGTTCTTC; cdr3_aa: CASSLVGAHEQFF
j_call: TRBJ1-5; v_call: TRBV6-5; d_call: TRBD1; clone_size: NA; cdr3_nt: TGTGCCAGCAGGGCAGGGGGCGGTCAGCCCCAGCATTTT; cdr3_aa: CASRAGGGQPQHF
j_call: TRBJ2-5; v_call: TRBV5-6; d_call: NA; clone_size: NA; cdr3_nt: TGTGCCAGCAGCTTGCGTCATTACGGGAGTGAAGGCGAGACCCAGTACTTC; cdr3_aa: CASSLRHYGSEGETQYF
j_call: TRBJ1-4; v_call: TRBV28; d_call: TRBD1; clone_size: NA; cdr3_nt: TGTGCCAGCAGTCACCCCGGGACAGGAAATGAAAAACTGTTTTTT; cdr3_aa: CASSHPGTGNEKLFF
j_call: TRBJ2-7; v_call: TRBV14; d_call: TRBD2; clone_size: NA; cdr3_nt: TGTGCCAGCAGTCGGACTAGCGAGTGGCAGTACTTC; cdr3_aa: CASSRTSEWQYF
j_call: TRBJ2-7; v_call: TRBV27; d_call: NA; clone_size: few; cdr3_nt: TGTGCCAGCGGGTATAGGGGCGGCGAGCAGTACTTC; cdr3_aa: CASGYRGGEQYF
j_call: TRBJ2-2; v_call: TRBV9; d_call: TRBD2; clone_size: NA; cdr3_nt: TGTGCCAGCAGCCCAATCGGACTAGCGGGGGCCGGGGAGCTGTTTTTT; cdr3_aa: CASSPIGLAGAGELFF
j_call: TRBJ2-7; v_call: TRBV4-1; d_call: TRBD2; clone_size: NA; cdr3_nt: TGCGCCAGCAGCCGGGCGGGACTAGCGGGAGTAGGAGGGGCCTACGAGCAGTACTTC; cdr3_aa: CASSRAGLAGVGGAYEQYF
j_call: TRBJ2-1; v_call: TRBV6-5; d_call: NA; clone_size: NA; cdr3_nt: TGTGCCAGCAGTTACTCGCGGTCCAATGAGCAGTTCTTC; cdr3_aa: CASSYSRSNEQFF
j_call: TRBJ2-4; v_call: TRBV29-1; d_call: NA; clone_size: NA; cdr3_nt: TGCAGCGTTGTGGGCAGGGCAACTACACTAGCCAAAAACATTCAGTACTTC; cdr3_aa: CSVVGRATTLAKNIQYF
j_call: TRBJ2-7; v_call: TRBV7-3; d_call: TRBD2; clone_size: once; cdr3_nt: TGTGCCAGCCGGGGCGGACTAGCCGATTACGCCTCCTACGAGCAGTACTTC; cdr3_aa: CASRGGLADYASYEQYF
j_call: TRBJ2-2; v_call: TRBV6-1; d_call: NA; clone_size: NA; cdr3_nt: TGTGCCAGCAGTGAAGCGGAGGAGGGGCCCGGGGAGCTGTTTTTT; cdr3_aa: CASSEAEEGPGELFF
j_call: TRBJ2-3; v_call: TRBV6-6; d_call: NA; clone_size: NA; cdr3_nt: TGTGCCAGCAGTTACTCGGTCGGGAGAGGAGATACGCAGTATTTT; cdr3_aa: CASSYSVGRGDTQYF
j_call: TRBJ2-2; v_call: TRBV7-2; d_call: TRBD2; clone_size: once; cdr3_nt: TGTGCCAGCAGCCCAGGGGCTAGCGGGAGGGGTGGGGAGCTGTTTTTT; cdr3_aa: CASSPGASGRGGELFF
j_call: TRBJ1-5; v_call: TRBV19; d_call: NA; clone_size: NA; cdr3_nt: TGTGCCAGTAGTATTAATGGACAGCAATATAGCAATCAGCCCCAGCATTTT; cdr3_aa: CASSINGQQYSNQPQHF
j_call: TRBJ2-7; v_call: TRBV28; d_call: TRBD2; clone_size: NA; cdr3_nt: TGTGCCAGCAGTTTACCGCAGGCGACTAGCGGGAAGGTTCTGTACGAGCAGTACTTC; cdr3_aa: CASSLPQATSGKVLYEQYF
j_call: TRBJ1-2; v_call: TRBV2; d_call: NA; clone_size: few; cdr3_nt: TGTGCCAGCAGTGAACTTCGGGACATTTATGGCTACACCTTC; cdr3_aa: CASSELRDIYGYTF
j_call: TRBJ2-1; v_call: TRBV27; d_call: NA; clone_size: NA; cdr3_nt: TGTGCCAGCAGTTCAACCCCCCCCTCGGCGCGGGACGAGCAGTTCTTC; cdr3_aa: CASSSTPPSARDEQFF
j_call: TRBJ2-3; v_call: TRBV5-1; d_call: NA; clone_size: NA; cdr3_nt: TGCGCCAGCAGGCGTAGCGGCCCTAGCACAGATACGCAGTATTTT; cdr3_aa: CASRRSGPSTDTQYF
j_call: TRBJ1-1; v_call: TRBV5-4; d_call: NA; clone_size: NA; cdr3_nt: TGTGCCAGCGGTGGGGGCTGGAACACTGAAGCTTTCTTT; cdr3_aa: CASGGGWNTEAFF
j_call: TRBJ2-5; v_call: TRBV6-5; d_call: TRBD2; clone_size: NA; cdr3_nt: TGTGCCAGCAACTCTGGGGGGGGTGTGGAGACCCAGTACTTC; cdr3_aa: CASNSGGGVETQYF
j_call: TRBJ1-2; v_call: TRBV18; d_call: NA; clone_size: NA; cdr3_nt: TGTGCCAGCTCATCACTCAGGGCATTTAACTATGGCTACACCTTC; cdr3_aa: CASSSLRAFNYGYTF
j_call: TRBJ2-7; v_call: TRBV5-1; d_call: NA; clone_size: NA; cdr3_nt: TGCGCCAGCAGCTTGGCCCGGACCGGGATTTACGAGCAGTACTTC; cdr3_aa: CASSLARTGIYEQYF
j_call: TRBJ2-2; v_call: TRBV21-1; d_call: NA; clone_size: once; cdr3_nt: TGTGCCAAGGGACTGGTCGGGGAGCTGTTTTTT; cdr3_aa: CAKGLVGELFF
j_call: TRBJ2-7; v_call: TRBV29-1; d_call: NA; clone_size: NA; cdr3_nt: TGCAGCGCCACCGGGTCCTTAGGCGAGCAGTACTTC; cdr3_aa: CSATGSLGEQYF
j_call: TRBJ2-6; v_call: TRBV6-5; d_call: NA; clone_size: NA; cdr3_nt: TGTGCCACAGGGGGGTCCTCTCTGGGGGCCAACGTCCTGACTTTC; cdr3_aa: CATGGSSLGANVLTF
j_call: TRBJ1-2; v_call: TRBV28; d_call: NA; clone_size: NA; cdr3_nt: TGTGCCAGCAGTGACGACACCGACTATGGCTACACCTTC; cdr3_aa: CASSDDTDYGYTF